This T cell receptor beta chain stems from a study of shared clonotypes between healthy human individuals. The germline V gene has CDR1 SQVTM and CDR2 ANQGSEA. This CDR3 has 15 residues. Deletions cut 0 bases from V and 6 bases from J, with 15 bases between. Only CD45RO-negative cells positively selected for CCR7 counted as naive CD8 cells, so terminally differentiated effector memory CD45RA+ cells were excluded. This clone was detected only once. This table comes from immunoSEQ multiplex PCR, and its TCRdb copy is limited to in-frame clones, with some not included. The table lists about 580,000 clones, about 98% of them singletons.

Sequencing was done on a sample of naive CD8+ T cells sorted from blood. The source is a young man in good health. The rearrangement links TRBV29-1 to TRBJ2-1, with D possibly being TRBD1 (6 bases). The CDR3 loop reads CSVEEPTGYVNEQFF. The CDR3 bases are TGCAGCGTTGAAGAACCCACAGGGTATGTCAATGAGCAGTTCTTC.